One and the same sample provided the 22 T cell receptor beta chains below, sequenced in a study of blood T cells in healthy people across ages. It was with a sample-barcoded 5' primer and a J-beta primer mix that a second PCR of roughly 7 to 12 cycles was run. TCRdb fed the 5' RACE reads into MiXCR, producing one record per CDR3 protein. This repertoire shows approximately 810,000 distinct CDR3 sequences, around 30% found once; its top ten account for 15% to 20%. The sequencing sample was made of blood. The receptors here all came from a woman older than 75 in good health.

This clonotype was seen many times. The V call is TRBV12-3 or TRBV12-4, the J call TRBJ1-6; 7 bases line up with TRBD1. V shed 0 bases, J shed 5 bases, and the junction held 7 bases outside the gene matches. This CDR3 spans 17 amino acids. CDR3 sequence (DNA): TGTGCCAGCAGTTTAGCGGGGGCAGGGGGTAATAATTCACCCCTCCACTTT. Protein sequence: CASSLAGAGGNNSPLHF.

Regarding this clonotype: A read error may explain this, as a much larger clone is one base away. The chain employs TRBV29-1 and TRBJ1-2, with D possibly matching TRBD1 (5 bases). This CDR3 has 15 residues. The V end lost 4 bases, the J end lost 6 bases, and 21 bases lay between the germline ends. The germline V gene encodes CDR1 SQVTM and CDR2 ANQGSEA. CDR3 bases: TGCAGCGTTGGTCAGGGTGAGGGAATAAGCGATGGCTACACCTTC. This translates into CSVGQGEGISDGYTF.

This clonotype was seen many times. V is TRBV5-1 and J is TRBJ1-1; 7 nucleotides match TRBD1. The germline V gene encodes CDR1 SGHRS and CDR2 YFSETQ. The trim removed 4 bases at V and 0 bases at J, leaving 15 bases unmatched. The CDR3 contains 18 residues. The CDR3 region has the DNA TGCGCCAGCAGCACCCAACCGCAGGGGGAAGGGATGAACACTGAAGCTTTCTTT. Amino acid sequence: CASSTQPQGEGMNTEAFF.

The genes are TRBV7-8 and TRBJ2-1, with 11 bases that match TRBD1. Looked up from germline, CDR1 is SGHVS and CDR2 is FQNEAQ. The CDR3 is made up of 15 amino acids. The junction had 4 bases not matched to a gene; V was cut back by 3 bases and J by 6 bases. This chain's CDR3 is CASSFGQGAFNEQFF. The DNA for the CDR3 is TGTGCCAGCAGCTTCGGACAGGGGGCTTTCAATGAGCAGTTCTTC.

A word on this clonotype: Since a much larger clone is just one base distant, this may be a read error. J is TRBJ2-1 and V is TRBV7-2; D uncertain. Trimming stripped 3 bases from V and 9 bases from J, with 9 bases between. Germline-derived CDR1 and CDR2 are SGHTA and FQGNSA. The CDR3 is 12 residues long. In nucleotides, the CDR3 is TGTGCCAGCAGCTTCCTTCGCATTGAGCAGTTCTTC. Its protein product is CASSFLRIEQFF.

This clonotype was seen repeatedly, ten times or more. The chain employs TRBV4-2 and TRBJ2-3, with D uncertain. V was shortened by 0 bases and J by 0 bases, with 4 bases between the two germline ends. CDR1 and CDR2 from the germline V gene are LGHNA and YNFKEQ. The CDR3 runs to 14 residues. The CDR3 sequence: CASSQDSSTDTQYF. As DNA, the CDR3 is TGTGCCAGCAGCCAAGACTCTAGCACAGATACGCAGTATTTT.

This clonotype was counted many times. CDR3 loop: CASSSRTGPSYEQYF. CDR3 nucleotide sequence: TGTGCCAGCAGCTCCAGGACAGGACCGTCCTACGAGCAGTACTTC. This sequence joins TRBV7-2 and TRBJ2-7; 7 bases agree with TRBD1. Germline assignment: CDR1 SGHTA and CDR2 FQGNSA. V lost 4 bases, J lost 1 base, and 7 bases stayed unmatched. The CDR3 is 15 residues long. The full variable domain, its missing parts supplied by reference TRBV7-2 and TRBJ2-7, is GAGVSQSPSNKVTEKGKDVELRCDPISGHTALYWYRQSLGQGLEFLIYFQGNSAPDKSGLPSDRFSAERTGGSVSTLTIQRTQQEDSAVYLCASSSRTGPSYEQYFGPGTRLTVT.

Comments on this clonotype: A much larger clone sits a single nucleotide away, making a read error possible. This rearrangement joins TRBV7-2 to TRBJ2-3, with D perhaps being TRBD1 or TRBD2 (5 bases each). Germline V gene sequence: CDR1 SGHTA, CDR2 FQGNSA. The CDR3 runs to 13 residues. V was cut by 5 bases and J by 1 base, with 7 bases left in between. The DNA for the CDR3 is TGTGCCAGCAGCAAGGGACGCACAGATACGCAGTATTTT. Translating it yields CASSKGRTDTQYF.

This rearrangement joins TRBV5-6 to TRBJ2-7; possible D gene TRBD2, 6 bases. V lost 5 bases, J lost 3 bases, and 15 bases lay in between. This CDR3 has 14 amino acids. Germline CDR1 is SGHDT and CDR2 is YYEEEE. The CDR3 DNA reads TGTGCCAGCAGTGGGGGGTCAGGACACTACGAGCAGTACTTC. It is translated as CASSGGSGHYEQYF. Combining the CDR3 with reference TRBV5-6 and TRBJ2-7 gives the whole variable domain DAGVTQSPTHLIKTRGQQVTLRCSPKSGHDTVSWYQQALGQGPQFIFQYYEEEERQRGNFPDRFSGHQFPNYSSELNVNALLLGDSALYLCASSGGSGHYEQYFGPGTRLTVT.

This clonotype was recorded at least ten times. The chain is built from TRBV11-2 and TRBJ2-1; 9 bases agree with TRBD2. Germline-derived CDR1 and CDR2 are SGHAT and FQNNGV. J lost 1 base, V lost 4 bases, and 8 bases had no gene match. The CDR3 extends over 17 amino acids. The CDR3 nucleotides are TGTGCCAGCAGCTCATACCCTCTAGCGGGGTCCTACAATGAGCAGTTCTTC. Its translation is CASSSYPLAGSYNEQFF.

This clonotype was counted a few times. The chain is built from TRBV10-3 and TRBJ2-5; D not certain. Germline assignment: CDR1 ENHRY and CDR2 SYGVKD. Between the trimmed V and J ends, which lost 7 bases and 11 bases, there was a span of 17 bases. This CDR3 comprises 12 residues. This CDR3 is CAITDDQSAQYF. Here the CDR3 DNA reads TGTGCCATCACCGACGACCAGTCGGCACAGTACTTC.

This clonotype was observed at least ten times. The CDR3 DNA follows: TGTGCCAGCAGTAAACAGGGGCGGAATTTACTGTTCACTGAAGCTTTCTTT. Amino acids: CASSKQGRNLLFTEAFF. This sequence joins TRBV6-2 or TRBV6-3 and TRBJ1-1, with 7 bases identical to TRBD1. The CDR3 covers 17 residues. J lost 4 bases, V lost 5 bases, and 16 bases had no gene match. Germline values: CDR1 MNHEY, CDR2 SVGEGT.

This clonotype appeared many times. The J gene is TRBJ2-6, the V gene TRBV12-3 or TRBV12-4, with D hard to call. The CDR3 sequence is 14 residues long. Trimming shortened V by 6 bases and J by 0 bases, and 6 bases separated the two germline ends. The CDR3 DNA reads TGTGCCAGCAGCCGGAACTCTGGGGCCAACGTCCTGACTTTC. This encodes CASSRNSGANVLTF.

This clonotype occurred a few times. The CDR3 DNA sequence: TGTGCCAGCACCGAGACAGGAGAGAACACTGAAGCTTTCTTT. This sequence encodes CASTETGENTEAFF. V and J are TRBV6-2 or TRBV6-3 and TRBJ1-1, with D possibly matching TRBD1 (6 bases). CDR3 length: 14 residues. Trimming shortened V by 7 bases and J by 1 base, and 13 bases separated the two germline ends. CDR1 MNHEY and CDR2 SVGEGT come from the germline V gene.

In this sample, this clonotype turned up many times. The rearrangement uses TRBV11-2 and TRBJ2-5; possibly TRBD2 for D (5 bases). V was trimmed by 2 bases and J by 3 bases, leaving 10 bases between them. This CDR3 is 14 amino acids long. CDR1 SGHAT and CDR2 FQNNGV come from the germline V gene. DNA of the CDR3: TGTGCCAGCAGCTTAACTTGGGGAGAAGAGACCCAGTACTTC. Its protein is CASSLTWGEETQYF. The entire variable domain, with the rest obtained from reference TRBV11-2 and TRBJ2-5, is as follows: EAGVAQSPRYKIIEKRQSVAFWCNPISGHATLYWYQQILGQGPKLLIQFQNNGVVDDSQLPKDRFSAERLKGVDSTLKIQPAKLEDSAVYLCASSLTWGEETQYFGPGTRLLVL.

The chain is built from TRBV7-8 and TRBJ2-5; TRBD1 agrees at 11 bases. The germline CDR1 and CDR2 sequences are SGHVS and FQNEAQ. The CDR3 is 15 residues long. V shed 5 bases and J 11 bases; nucleotides not matched to a gene: 13. CDR3 nucleotide sequence: TGTGCCAGCAGCAACCGGGACAGGGGGACGGGGGAGCAGTACTTC. Its translation: CASSNRDRGTGEQYF.

The chain couples TRBV28 to TRBJ2-7; D is unclear. Germline V gene data show CDR1 as MDHEN and CDR2 as SYDVKM. CDR3 length: 14 amino acids. V was clipped by 2 bases and J by 3 bases, with 11 bases between them. For the CDR3, the DNA is TGTGCCAGCAGTTTACGGGTCTCGAACTACGAGCAGTACTTC. This codes for CASSLRVSNYEQYF.

This clonotype was picked up a small number of times. CDR3 bases: TGTGCCACCAGTGATGGAACAGGGTACCAGCCCCAGCATTTT. This encodes CATSDGTGYQPQHF. V and J are TRBV24-1 and TRBJ1-5; D perhaps matches TRBD1 (6 bases). The V end was cut by 3 bases, the J end by 7 bases, with 12 bases between. The germline V gene has CDR1 KGHDR and CDR2 SFDVKD. CDR3 length equals 14 residues.

The chain recombines TRBV7-8 with TRBJ2-1; D may be TRBD2 (6 bases). The CDR3 loop spans 17 amino acids. V lost 3 bases, J lost 7 bases, and 22 bases lay in between. Germline loops: CDR1 SGHVS, CDR2 FQNEAQ. The CDR3, as DNA: TGTGCCAGCAGCTTGATAGGAACGGGAGTAACGGGAAATGAGCAGTTCTTC. Protein: CASSLIGTGVTGNEQFF.

As for this clonotype: A much more abundant neighbour one base away suggests this may be a read error. This chain links TRBV7-2 with TRBJ1-6, with TRBD1 identical over 7 bases. The CDR3 is 15 residues long. CDR1 and CDR2 (germline): SGHTA, FQGNSA. CDR3 sequence reads: CASSLDRVRRSPPHF. The CDR3 region has the DNA TGTGCCAGCAGCCTCGACAGGGTCCGTAGGTCACCCCCCCACTTT.

This clonotype has just a few counts. The CDR3 is CSARNMRTSGGAAYNEQYF. For the CDR3, the DNA is TGCAGTGCTAGAAACATGCGGACTAGCGGGGGGGCAGCCTACAATGAGCAGTACTTC. The rearrangement uses TRBV20-1 and TRBJ2-1; TRBD2 matches 15 bases. The DNA end is a closer match to TRBJ2-7, so the J assignment may be wrong. The CDR3 consists of 19 residues. Germline lookup yields CDR1 DFQATT and CDR2 SNEGSKA (reference sequence).

This clonotype was counted many times. This chain joins TRBV4-1 and TRBJ2-7; 7 nucleotides agree with TRBD1. The CDR3 loop spans 15 amino acids. Germline-derived CDR1 and CDR2 are MGHRA and YSYEKL. Losses at the gene ends were 3 bases for V and 0 bases for J; bases not matched to a gene: 5. The CDR3 bases are TGCGCCAGCAGCCATACGACAGGGAGCTCCTACGAGCAGTACTTC. Its protein is CASSHTTGSSYEQYF.